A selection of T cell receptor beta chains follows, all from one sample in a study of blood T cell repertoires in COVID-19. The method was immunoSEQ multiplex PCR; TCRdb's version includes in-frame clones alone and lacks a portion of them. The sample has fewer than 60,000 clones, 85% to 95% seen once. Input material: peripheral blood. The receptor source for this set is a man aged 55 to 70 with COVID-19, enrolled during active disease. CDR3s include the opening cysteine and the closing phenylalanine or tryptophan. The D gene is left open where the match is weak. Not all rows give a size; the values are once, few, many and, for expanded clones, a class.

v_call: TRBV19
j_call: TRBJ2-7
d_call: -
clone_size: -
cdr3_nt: TGTGCCAGTAGTATTTCGGAGAACTCCTACGAGCAGTACTTC
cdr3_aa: CASSISENSYEQYF

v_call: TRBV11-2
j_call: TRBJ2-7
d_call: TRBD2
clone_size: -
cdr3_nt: TGTGCCAGCAGCTTAGAGGCGGGGGGATCCTACGAGCAGTACTTC
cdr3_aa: CASSLEAGGSYEQYF

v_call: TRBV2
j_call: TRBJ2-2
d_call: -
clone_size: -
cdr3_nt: TGTGCCAGCAGTGAAGCGCTCGTGCCCGGGACCGGGGAGCTGTTTTTT
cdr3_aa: CASSEALVPGTGELFF

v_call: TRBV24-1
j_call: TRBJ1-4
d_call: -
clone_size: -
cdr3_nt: TGTGCCACCAGCCGGGGTTCTAATGAAAAACTGTTTTTT
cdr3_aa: CATSRGSNEKLFF

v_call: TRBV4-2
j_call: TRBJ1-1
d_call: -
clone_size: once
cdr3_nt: TGTGCCAGCAGCCAAGAGGGAGGCACTGAAGCTTTCTTT
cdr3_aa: CASSQEGGTEAFF

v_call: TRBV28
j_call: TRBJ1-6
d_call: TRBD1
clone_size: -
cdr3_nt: TGTGCCAGCAGTCACCCGGGACAGGGCGGATCACCCCTCCACTTT
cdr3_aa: CASSHPGQGGSPLHF

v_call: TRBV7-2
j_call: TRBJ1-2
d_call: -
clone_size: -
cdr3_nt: TGTGCCAGCAGCTTACTCCCGGGTAACTATGGCTACACCTTC
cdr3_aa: CASSLLPGNYGYTF

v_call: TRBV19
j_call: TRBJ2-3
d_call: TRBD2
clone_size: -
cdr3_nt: TGTGCCAGCCTACCGGGGACTACACGAAGAGGGGATTTCAATACGCAGTATTTT
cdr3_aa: CASLPGTTRRGDFNTQYF

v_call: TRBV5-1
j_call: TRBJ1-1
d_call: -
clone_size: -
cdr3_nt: TGCGCCAGCAGCTTGGCCGTGCGGGGATACACTGAAGCTTTCTTT
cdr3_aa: CASSLAVRGYTEAFF

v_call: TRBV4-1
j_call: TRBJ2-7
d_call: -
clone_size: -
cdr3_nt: TGCGCCAGCTCCACGCCAGGGGCCTCCTACGAGCAGTACTTC
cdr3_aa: CASSTPGASYEQYF

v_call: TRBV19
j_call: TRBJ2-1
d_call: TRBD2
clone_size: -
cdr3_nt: TGTGCCAGTAGTGGGACAGGGTGGACTAGCGGGAGTCGGTTTGGGAATGAGCAGTTCTTC
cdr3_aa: CASSGTGWTSGSRFGNEQFF

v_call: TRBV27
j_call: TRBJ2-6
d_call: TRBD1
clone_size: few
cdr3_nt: TGTGCCAGCGAGGTCCCGATGAACAGGGGGCCGACTGGGGCCAACGTCCTGACTTTC
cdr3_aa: CASEVPMNRGPTGANVLTF

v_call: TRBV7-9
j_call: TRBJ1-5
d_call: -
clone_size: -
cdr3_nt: TGTGCCAGCAGCTTAGGCCGGGGGCAGCCCCAGCATTTT
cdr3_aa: CASSLGRGQPQHF

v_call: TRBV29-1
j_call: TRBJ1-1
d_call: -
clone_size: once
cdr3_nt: TGCACCGTCCACAGAGAAAAAGCTTTCTTT
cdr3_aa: CTVHREKAFF

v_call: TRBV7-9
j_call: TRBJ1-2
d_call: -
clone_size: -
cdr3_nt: TGTGCCAGCAGCTCCGGACCCGTAGAAAGCGGAGGCTACACCTTC
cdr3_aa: CASSSGPVESGGYTF

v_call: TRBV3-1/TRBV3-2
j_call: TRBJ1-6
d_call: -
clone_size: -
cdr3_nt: TGTGCCAGCAGCCGCCTGGAGCGCGGAAATTCACCCCTCCACTTT
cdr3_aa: CASSRLERGNSPLHF

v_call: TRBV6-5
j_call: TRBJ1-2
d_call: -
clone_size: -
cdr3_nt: TGTGCCAGCAGCCCAGGTTCCGACTATGGCTACACCTTC
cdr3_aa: CASSPGSDYGYTF

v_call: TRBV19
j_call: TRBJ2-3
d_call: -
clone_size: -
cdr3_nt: TGTGCCAGTAGCTTTACGGGGAGAGGCACAGATACGCAGTATTTT
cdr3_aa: CASSFTGRGTDTQYF

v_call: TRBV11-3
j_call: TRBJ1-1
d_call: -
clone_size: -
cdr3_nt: TGTGCCAGCAGCTTAGGCAGCGGGAACACTGAAGCTTTCTTT
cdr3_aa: CASSLGSGNTEAFF

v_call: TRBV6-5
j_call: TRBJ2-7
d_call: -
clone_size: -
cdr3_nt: TGTGCCAGCAGTCTTAGACTAGGACCCTCCTACGAGCAGTACTTC
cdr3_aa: CASSLRLGPSYEQYF

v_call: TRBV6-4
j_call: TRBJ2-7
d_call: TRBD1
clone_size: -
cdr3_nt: TGTGCCAGAAATCAATTTGGACAGGTGAGGTACGAGCAGTACTTC
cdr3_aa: CARNQFGQVRYEQYF

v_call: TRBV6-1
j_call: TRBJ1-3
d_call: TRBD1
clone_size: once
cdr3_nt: TGTGCCAGCAGTGAAGAGGACAGGGGGAAGTCTGGAAACACCATATATTTT
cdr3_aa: CASSEEDRGKSGNTIYF

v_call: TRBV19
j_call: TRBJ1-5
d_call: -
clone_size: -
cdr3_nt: TGTGCCAGTAGGAGGGTAAATCAGCCCCAGCATTTT
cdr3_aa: CASRRVNQPQHF

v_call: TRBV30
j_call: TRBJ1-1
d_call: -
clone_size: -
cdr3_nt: TGTGCCTGGAGTGTACGGGGGTTGGGGGCTGAAGCTTTCTTT
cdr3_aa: CAWSVRGLGAEAFF

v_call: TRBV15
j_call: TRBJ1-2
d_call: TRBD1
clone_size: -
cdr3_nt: TGTGCCACCAGCAGATCCGCAGGGGGCGCGGAGGGCTACACCTTC
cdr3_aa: CATSRSAGGAEGYTF

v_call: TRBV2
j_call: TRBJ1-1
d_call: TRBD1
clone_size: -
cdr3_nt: TGTGCCAGCAGATGGGACAGCATGAACACTGAAGCTTTCTTT
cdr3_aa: CASRWDSMNTEAFF

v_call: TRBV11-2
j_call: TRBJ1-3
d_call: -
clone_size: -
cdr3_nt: TGTGCCAGCAGCTTTCTTGGCCCCCCGGGTGGCTCTGGAAACACCATATATTTT
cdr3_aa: CASSFLGPPGGSGNTIYF

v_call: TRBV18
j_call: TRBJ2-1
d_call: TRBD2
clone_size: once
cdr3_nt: TGTGCCAGCTCATCGTTAGCGGGAGGGTCGGATGAGCAGTTCTTC
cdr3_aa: CASSSLAGGSDEQFF

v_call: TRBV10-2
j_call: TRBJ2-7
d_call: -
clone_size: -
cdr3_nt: TGCGCCAGCAGCCCTGCCTACGAGCAGTACTTC
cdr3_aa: CASSPAYEQYF

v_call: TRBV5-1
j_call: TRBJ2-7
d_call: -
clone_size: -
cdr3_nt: TGCGCCAGCTCTGGAGGGGGCAGTCGGGCCGAGCAGTACTTC
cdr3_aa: CASSGGGSRAEQYF

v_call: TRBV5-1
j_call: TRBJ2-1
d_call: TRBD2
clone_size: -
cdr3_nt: TGCGCCAGCAATAGCGGGGGGGCCTGGGAGCAGTTCTTC
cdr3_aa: CASNSGGAWEQFF

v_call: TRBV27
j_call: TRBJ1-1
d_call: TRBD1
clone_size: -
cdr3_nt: TGTGCCAGCAGCGTTAGGGGCGGGACAGCCAACACTGAAGCTTTCTTT
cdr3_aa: CASSVRGGTANTEAFF

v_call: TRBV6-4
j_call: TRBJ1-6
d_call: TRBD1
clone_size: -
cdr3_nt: TGTGCCAGCAGTGGGGGACAGGGCCCCCTCCACTTT
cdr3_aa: CASSGGQGPLHF

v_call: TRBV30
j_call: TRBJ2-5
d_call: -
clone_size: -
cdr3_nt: TGTGCCTCTACACAGGGATCCCAAGAGACCCAGTACTTC
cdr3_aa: CASTQGSQETQYF

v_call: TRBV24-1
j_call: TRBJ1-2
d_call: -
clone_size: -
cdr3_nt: TGTGCCACCAGTGATACCTTGAGGCTACGGGGCTACACCTTC
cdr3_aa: CATSDTLRLRGYTF

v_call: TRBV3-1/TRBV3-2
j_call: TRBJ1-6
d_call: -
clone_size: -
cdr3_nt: TGTGCCAGCAGCCCCCGGGGGATGTCTTCACCCCTCCACTTT
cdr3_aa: CASSPRGMSSPLHF

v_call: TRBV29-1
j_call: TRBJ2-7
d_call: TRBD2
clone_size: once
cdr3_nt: TGCAGCGTTGATGCGGGAGGAGGTAGTGGGGAGCAGTACTTC
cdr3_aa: CSVDAGGGSGEQYF

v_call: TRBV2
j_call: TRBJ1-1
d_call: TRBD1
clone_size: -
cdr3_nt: TGTGCCAGCAGCACTGACAGGGGCCGGAACACTGAAGCTTTCTTT
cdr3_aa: CASSTDRGRNTEAFF

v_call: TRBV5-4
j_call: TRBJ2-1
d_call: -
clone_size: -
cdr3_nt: TGTGCCAGCAGTTCGTTAGCGGAGAGCTACAATGAGCAGTTCTTC
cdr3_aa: CASSSLAESYNEQFF

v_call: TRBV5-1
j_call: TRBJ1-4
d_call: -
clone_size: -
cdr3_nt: TGCGCCACCTCGCTAGGTGGCAGGGTAGAAGAAAAACTGTTTTTT
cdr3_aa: CATSLGGRVEEKLFF

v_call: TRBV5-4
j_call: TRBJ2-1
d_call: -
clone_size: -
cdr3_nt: TGTGCCAGCAGCTTATCCCCGAGCTCCTACAATGAGCAGTTCTTC
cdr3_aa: CASSLSPSSYNEQFF

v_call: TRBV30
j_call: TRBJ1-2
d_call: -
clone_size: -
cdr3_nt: TGTGCCTGGAGCCCGGCAGGGCATAGGAACTATGGCTACACCTTC
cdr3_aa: CAWSPAGHRNYGYTF

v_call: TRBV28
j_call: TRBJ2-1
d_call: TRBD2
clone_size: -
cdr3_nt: TGTGCCAGCAGGCAGGGAGGGAACAATGAGCAGTTCTTC
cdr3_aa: CASRQGGNNEQFF

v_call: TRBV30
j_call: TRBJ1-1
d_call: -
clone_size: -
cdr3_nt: TGTGCCTGGGTCCCTGACAGTCCGAACACTGAAGCTTTCTTT
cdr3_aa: CAWVPDSPNTEAFF

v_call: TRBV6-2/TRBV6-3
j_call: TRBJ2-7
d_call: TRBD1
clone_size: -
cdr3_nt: TGTGCCAGCAGTTACTCCCTCCAGACAGGGCAATACGAGCAGTACTTC
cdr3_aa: CASSYSLQTGQYEQYF

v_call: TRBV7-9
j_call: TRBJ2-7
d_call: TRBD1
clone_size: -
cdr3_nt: TGTGCCAGCAGCTCATTTGGCGGCAGGGGGCTGAACGAGCAGTACTTC
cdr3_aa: CASSSFGGRGLNEQYF

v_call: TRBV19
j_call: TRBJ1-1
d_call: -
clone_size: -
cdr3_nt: TGTGCCAGTACTCCGGACGGGGGGAACACTGAAGCTTTCTTT
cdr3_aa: CASTPDGGNTEAFF

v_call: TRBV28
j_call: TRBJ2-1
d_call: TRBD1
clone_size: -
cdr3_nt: TGTGCCAGCAGTTTCGGACAGGCCAATGAGCAGTTCTTC
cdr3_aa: CASSFGQANEQFF

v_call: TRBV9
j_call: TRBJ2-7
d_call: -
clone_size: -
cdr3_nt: TGTGCCAGCAGCGTAGTCCAGGCCGGCGAGCAGTACTTC
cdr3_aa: CASSVVQAGEQYF

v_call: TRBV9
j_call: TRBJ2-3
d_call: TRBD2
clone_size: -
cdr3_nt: TGTGCCAGCAGCGTAGGGGCTAGCGGGAGCACAGATACGCAGTATTTT
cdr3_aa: CASSVGASGSTDTQYF

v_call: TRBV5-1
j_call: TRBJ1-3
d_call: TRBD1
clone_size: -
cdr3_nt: TGCGCCAGCAGCCGGGACAGCACCTCTGGAAACACCATATATTTT
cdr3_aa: CASSRDSTSGNTIYF

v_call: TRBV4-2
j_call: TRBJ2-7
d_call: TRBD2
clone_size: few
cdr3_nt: TGTGCCAGCAGCGAGGCTAGCGGGAGAGGGGAGCAGTACTTC
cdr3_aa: CASSEASGRGEQYF

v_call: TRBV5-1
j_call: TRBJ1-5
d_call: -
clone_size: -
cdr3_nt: TGCGCCAGCAGCTTGGGGGCAGGGGCTAGCAATCAGCCCCAGCATTTT
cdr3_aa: CASSLGAGASNQPQHF

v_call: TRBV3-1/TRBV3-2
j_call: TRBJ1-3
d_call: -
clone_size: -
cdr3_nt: TGTGCCAGCAGCCAAGGCGAATACAGGATAACAGGAAACACCATATATTTT
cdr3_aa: CASSQGEYRITGNTIYF

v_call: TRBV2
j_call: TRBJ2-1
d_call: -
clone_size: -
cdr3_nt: TGTGCCAGCAGTGATGGTTCTAGCCACATATCCTACAATGAGCAGTTCTTC
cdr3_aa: CASSDGSSHISYNEQFF

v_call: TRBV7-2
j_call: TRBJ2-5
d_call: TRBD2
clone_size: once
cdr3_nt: TGTGCCAGCAGCTCTTGGGGACTAGCGGGGGAAGAGACCCAGTACTTC
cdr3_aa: CASSSWGLAGEETQYF

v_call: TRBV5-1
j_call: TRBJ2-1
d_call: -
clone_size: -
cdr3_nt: TGCGCCAGCAGCTCTCCCGGGACTGATAATGAGCAGTTCTTC
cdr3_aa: CASSSPGTDNEQFF

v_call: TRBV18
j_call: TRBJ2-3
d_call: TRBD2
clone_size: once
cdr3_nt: TGTGCCAGCTCACTAGCGGGAGCCAGCACAGATACGCAGTATTTT
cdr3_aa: CASSLAGASTDTQYF

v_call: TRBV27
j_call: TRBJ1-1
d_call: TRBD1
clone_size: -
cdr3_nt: TGTGCCAGCAGCTCTACCATGGGACAGCGTATGAACACTGAAGCTTTCTTT
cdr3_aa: CASSSTMGQRMNTEAFF

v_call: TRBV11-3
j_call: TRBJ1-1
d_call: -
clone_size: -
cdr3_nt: TGTGCCAGCAGCCCGCGGTCCGGGACTGAAGCTTTCTTT
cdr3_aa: CASSPRSGTEAFF